This T cell receptor beta chain was sequenced for a study of blood T cell repertoires in COVID-19. Study summary: COVID-19 samples, acute and convalescent, were from the United States, Italy and Spain. Sources were T cells, B-cell-depleted T cells, or PBMCs; the material itself was cDNA or gDNA.

The germline V gene has CDR1 SGHNT and CDR2 YENEEA. This CDR3 is built from 13 residues. Trimming took 6 bases from V and 3 from J, leaving 11 bases between them. Methods used by the authors: The assay estimated nucleated cells by amplifying reference gene primers. Profiling relied on immunoSEQ multiplex PCR, and the TCRdb table lists in-frame clones only, not all of them. For V, J and clone size, that table is used; D and trimming come from the DNA. The table lists over 110,000 clones, around 83% of them singletons. Input material: peripheral blood. The chain joins TRBV11-3 to TRBJ1-1; D gene ambiguous. The TCR originated in a man in his 60s with active or convalescent COVID-19. As DNA, the CDR3 is TGTGCCAGCAGGCTATTCGGAGACACTGAAGCTTTCTTT. Its translation is CASRLFGDTEAFF.